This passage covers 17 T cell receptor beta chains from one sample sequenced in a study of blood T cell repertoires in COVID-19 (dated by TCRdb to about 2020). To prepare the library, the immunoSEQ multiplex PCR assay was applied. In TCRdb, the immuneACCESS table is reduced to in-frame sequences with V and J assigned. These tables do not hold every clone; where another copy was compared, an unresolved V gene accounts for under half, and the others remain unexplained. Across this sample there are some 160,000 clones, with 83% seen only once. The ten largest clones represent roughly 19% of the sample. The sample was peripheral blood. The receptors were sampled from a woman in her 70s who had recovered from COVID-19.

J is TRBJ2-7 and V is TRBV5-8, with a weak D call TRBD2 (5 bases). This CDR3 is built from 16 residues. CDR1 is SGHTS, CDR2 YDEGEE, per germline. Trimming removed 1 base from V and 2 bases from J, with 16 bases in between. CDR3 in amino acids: CASSLPPGWVAYEQYF. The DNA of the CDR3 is TGTGCCAGCAGCTTGCCTCCGGGGTGGGTCGCCTACGAGCAGTACTTC.

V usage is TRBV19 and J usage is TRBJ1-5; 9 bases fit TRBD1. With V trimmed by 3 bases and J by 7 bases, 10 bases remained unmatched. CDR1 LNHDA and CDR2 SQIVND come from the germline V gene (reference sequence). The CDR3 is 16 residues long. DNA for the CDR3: TGTGCCAGTAGTATTTCCGGGACAGGGCAAGGCCAGCCCCAGCATTTT. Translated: CASSISGTGQGQPQHF.

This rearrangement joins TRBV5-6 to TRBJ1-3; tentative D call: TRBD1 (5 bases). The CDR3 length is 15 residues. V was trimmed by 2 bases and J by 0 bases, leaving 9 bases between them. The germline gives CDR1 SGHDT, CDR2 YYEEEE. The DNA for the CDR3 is TGTGCCAGCAGCTTTGACAGCAACTCTGGAAACACCATATATTTT. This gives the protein CASSFDSNSGNTIYF.

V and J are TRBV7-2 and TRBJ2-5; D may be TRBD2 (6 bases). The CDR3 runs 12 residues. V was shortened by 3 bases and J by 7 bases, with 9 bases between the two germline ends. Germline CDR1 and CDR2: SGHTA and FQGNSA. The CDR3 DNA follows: TGTGCCAGCAGCTTTGCCGGGGGGACCCAGTACTTC. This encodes CASSFAGGTQYF.

The CDR3 DNA sequence: TGTGCCAGCAGTCAAACTATTTGGGAAGCTTTCTTT. It is translated as CASSQTIWEAFF. The chain is built from TRBV2 and TRBJ1-1; D is ambiguous. V was trimmed by 5 bases and J by 8 bases, leaving 12 bases between them. This CDR3 contains 12 residues. Germline V gene lookup returns CDR1 SNHLY and CDR2 FYNNEI.

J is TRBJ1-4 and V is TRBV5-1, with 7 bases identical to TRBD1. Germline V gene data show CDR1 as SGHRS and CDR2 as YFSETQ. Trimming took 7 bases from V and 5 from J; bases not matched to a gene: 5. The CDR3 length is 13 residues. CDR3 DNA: TGCGCCAGCGGCCCAGGGGGGAATGAAAAACTGTTTTTT. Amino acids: CASGPGGNEKLFF.

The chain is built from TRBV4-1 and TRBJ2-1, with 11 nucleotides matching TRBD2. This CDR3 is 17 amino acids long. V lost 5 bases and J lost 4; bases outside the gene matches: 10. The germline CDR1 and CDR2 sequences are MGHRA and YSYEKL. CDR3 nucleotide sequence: TGCGCCAGCAGCACCCGGGCCACTAGCGGGAGTTACAATGAGCAGTTCTTC. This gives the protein CASSTRATSGSYNEQFF.

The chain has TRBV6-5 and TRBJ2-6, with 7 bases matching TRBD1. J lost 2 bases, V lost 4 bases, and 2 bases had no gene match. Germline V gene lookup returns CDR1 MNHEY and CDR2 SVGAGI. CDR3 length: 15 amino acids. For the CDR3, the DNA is TGTGCCAGCAGTTGGGACAGAGCTGGGGCCAACGTCCTGACTTTC. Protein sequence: CASSWDRAGANVLTF.

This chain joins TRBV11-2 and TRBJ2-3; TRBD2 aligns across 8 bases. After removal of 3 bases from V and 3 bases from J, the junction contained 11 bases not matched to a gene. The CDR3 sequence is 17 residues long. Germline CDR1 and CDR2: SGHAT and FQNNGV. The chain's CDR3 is CASSLGLGALGTDTQYF. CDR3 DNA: TGTGCCAGCAGCTTGGGACTAGGGGCTTTAGGGACAGATACGCAGTATTTT.

CDR3 residues: CASSPGPLGQAAYGYTF. CDR3 nucleotides: TGTGCCAGCAGCCCAGGCCCTTTGGGACAGGCCGCCTATGGCTACACCTTC. V gene TRBV7-8 combines with J gene TRBJ1-2, with 8 bases matching TRBD1. The trim removed 5 bases at V and 4 bases at J, leaving 15 bases unmatched. This CDR3 spans 17 amino acids. Per germline, CDR1 SGHVS and CDR2 FQNEAQ. Complete variable domain (other parts from reference TRBV7-8 and TRBJ1-2): GAGVSQSPRYKVAKRGQDVALRCDPISGHVSLFWYQQALGQGPEFLTYFQNEAQLDKSGLPSDRFFAERPEGSVSTLKIQRTQQEDSAVYLCASSPGPLGQAAYGYTFGSGTRLTVV.

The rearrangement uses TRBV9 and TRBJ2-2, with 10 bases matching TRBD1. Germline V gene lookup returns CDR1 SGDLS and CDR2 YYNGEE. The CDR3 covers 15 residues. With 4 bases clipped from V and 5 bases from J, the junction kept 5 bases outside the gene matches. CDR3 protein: CASSRQGAGTGELFF. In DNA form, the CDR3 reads TGTGCCAGCAGCCGACAGGGGGCAGGGACCGGGGAGCTGTTTTTT.

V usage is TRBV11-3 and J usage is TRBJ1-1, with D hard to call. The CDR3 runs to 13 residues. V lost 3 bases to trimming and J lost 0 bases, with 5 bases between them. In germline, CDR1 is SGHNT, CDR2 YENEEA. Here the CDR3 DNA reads TGTGCCAGCAGCTTTTCCTTGAACACTGAAGCTTTCTTT. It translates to CASSFSLNTEAFF.

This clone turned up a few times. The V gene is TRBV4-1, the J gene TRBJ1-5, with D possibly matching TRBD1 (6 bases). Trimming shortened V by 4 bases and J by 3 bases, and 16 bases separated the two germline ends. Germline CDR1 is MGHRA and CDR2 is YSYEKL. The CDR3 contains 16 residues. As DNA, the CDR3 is TGCGCCAGCAGCCCAGGGGCCGGGGGGCTCAATCAGCCCCAGCATTTT. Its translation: CASSPGAGGLNQPQHF.

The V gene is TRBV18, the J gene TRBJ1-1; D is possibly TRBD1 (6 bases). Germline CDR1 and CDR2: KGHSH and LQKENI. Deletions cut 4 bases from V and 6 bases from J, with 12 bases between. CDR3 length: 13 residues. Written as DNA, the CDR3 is TGTGCCAGCTCACACTCGGACAGCCCTGAAGCTTTCTTT. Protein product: CASSHSDSPEAFF.

The CDR3 nucleotides read TGTGCCAGCAGCTTGGTGCTAGCGGGGGGGCCGGGGGAGCAGTTCTTC. Translated: CASSLVLAGGPGEQFF. The rearrangement uses TRBV5-4 and TRBJ2-1; 12 bases fit TRBD2. Looked up from germline, CDR1 is SGHNT and CDR2 is YYREEE (reference sequence). The CDR3 totals 16 residues. V trimming: 0 bases; J trimming: 10 bases; junction bases outside the gene matches: 8.

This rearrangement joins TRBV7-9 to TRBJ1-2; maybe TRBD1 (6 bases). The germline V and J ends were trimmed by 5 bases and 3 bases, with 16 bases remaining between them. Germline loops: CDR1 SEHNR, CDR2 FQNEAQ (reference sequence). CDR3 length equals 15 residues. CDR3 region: CASSLGTPRYYGYTF. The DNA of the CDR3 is TGTGCCAGCAGCCTGGGGACACCAAGGTACTATGGCTACACCTTC.

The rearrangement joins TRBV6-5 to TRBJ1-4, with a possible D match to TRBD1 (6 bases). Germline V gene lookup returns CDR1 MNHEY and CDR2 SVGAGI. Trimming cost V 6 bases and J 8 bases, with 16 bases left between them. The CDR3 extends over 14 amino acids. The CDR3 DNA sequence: TGTGCCAGCAGCTCCGGACAGCCGACCGAAAAACTGTTTTTT. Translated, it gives CASSSGQPTEKLFF.